This entry features one T cell receptor beta chain sequence. Germline V gene lookup returns CDR1 MNHEY and CDR2 SMNVEV (reference sequence). The CDR3 runs to 13 residues. V trimming: 5 bases; J trimming: 4 bases; junction bases outside the gene matches: 4. Original processing notes: Amplification with reference gene primers provided the estimates of nucleated cell counts. Data came from immunoSEQ multiplex PCR; TCRdb stores just in-frame clones and leaves some out. That table furnishes V, J and clone size, whereas the DNA furnished D and trimming. The table includes some 78,000 clones, 87% detected once. These data originate in a study of blood T cell repertoires in COVID-19. Across the study: Some COVID-19 samples were acute and others convalescent; all came from the United States, Italy and Spain. T cells, B-cell-depleted T cells, or PBMCs provided the cDNA or gDNA that served as material.

Sequencing input: peripheral blood. This chain links TRBV27 with TRBJ2-5, with 7 bases that match TRBD2. The source is a woman aged 80 or over with active or convalescent COVID-19. The CDR3 loop reads CASSRAGLETQYF. DNA of the CDR3: TGTGCCAGCAGTCGAGCGGGGTTAGAGACCCAGTACTTC.